This TCR beta chain is from a study of control samples from healthy donors and cancer patients. Germline CDR1 is SGHDT and CDR2 is YYEEEE. The V and J ends lost 5 bases and 7 bases respectively, with 18 bases between them. There are 14 residues in the CDR3. This clone turned up a few times. Only in-frame clones appear in the TCRdb table, and some are missing; sequencing was by immunoSEQ multiplex PCR. The table has 75,000 to 100,000 clones, roughly four fifths seen once. The chain is built from TRBV5-6 and TRBJ1-2; no definite D call. Input material: blood. The sequence derives from a man in his fifties or sixties in good health. CDR3 region: CASRTQSPLLGYTF. CDR3 DNA sequence: TGTGCCAGCAGGACACAATCTCCACTCCTTGGCTACACCTTC.